The clone carrying this T cell receptor (beta chain) was recorded a few times. Its antigen is not identified. This may be a read error, as it is one base from a much larger clone. Co-extracted RNA and DNA came from about 19-30 mg of unsorted bulk tissue. TCR beta cDNA came from roughly 0.45 ug total RNA, primed with a constant-region primer. Investigators got TCR beta libraries out of three nested multiplex PCR rounds, done with slightly modified ARM-PCR. TCRdb re-derived calls from the multiplex PCR reads in MiXCR, one entry per CDR3 protein. The data contain 100,000 or so distinct CDR3 sequences, more than 65% of them singletons. This sample was taken from a study of tumor-infiltrating lymphocytes in primary liver carcinoma. Study-wide points: About 8-25% of top clones, no more, were shared by all five regions.

Sequenced: liver tumor tissue from sampling region 2. This sample's subset: tumor region T2, inferior pole. This clonotype originated in a woman aged 55-75 years with primary liver carcinoma and hepatitis B virus infection.

The CDR3: CAGSSLRRGFVGEQFF. The CDR3 DNA is TGTGCCGGCAGCAGCCTAAGACGGGGCTTCGTGGGTGAGCAGTTCTTC. This chain uses TRBV6-5 with TRBJ2-1; tentatively, D is TRBD1 or TRBD2 (5 bases each). The CDR3 loop spans 16 amino acids. The germline V gene encodes CDR1 MNHEY and CDR2 SVGAGI.